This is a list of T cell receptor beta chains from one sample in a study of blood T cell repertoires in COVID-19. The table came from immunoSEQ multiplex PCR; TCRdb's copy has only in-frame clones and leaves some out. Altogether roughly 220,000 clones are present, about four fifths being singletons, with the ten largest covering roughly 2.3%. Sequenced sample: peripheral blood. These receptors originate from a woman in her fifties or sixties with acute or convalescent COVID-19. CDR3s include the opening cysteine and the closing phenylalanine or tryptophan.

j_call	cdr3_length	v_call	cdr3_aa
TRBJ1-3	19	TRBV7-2	CASSQRSAGGIGFGNTIYF
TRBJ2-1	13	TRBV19	CASSTPQGYEQFF
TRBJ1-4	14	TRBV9	CASSVSPTNEKLFF
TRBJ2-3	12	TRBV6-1	CASSEARDTQYF
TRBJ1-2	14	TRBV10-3	CAISESTVSYGYTF
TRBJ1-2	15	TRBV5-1	CASSLDRGRGDGYTF
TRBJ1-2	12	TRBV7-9	CASSLEFAGYTF
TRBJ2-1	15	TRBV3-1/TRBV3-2	CASSPWAAGGDEQFF
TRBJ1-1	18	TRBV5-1	CASSLRRQGSGTSNEAFF
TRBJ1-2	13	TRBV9	CASSVVPGHEVTF
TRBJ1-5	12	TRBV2	CASSESARLQHF
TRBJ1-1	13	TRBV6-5	CASSYGTATEAFF
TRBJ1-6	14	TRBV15	CATSRRQGSSPLHF
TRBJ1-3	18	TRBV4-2	CASSQAWGQGASGNTIYF
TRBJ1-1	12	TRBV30	CAWSDRGIQAFF
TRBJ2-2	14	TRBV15	CATSRDSGAGELFF
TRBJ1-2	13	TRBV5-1	CASSSSAGDGYTF
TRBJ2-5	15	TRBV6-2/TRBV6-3	CASSPGLLGGETQYF
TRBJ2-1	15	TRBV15	CATSTSRDFYNEQFF
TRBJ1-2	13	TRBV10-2	CASKKDSLIGYTF
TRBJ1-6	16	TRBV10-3	CAISEGTLDSGSPLHF
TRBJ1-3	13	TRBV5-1	CASSRETGNTIYF
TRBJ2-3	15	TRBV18	CASSSTGTETDTQYF
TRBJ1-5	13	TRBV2	CASRDRGTEPQHF
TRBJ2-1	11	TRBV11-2	CASSSGGEQFF
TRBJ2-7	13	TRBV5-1	CASSWGQSYEQYF
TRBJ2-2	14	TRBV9	CASSVGQHTGELFF
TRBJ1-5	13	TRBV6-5	CAGQTGSNQPQHF
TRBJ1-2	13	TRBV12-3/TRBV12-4	CASSRGTGYGYTF
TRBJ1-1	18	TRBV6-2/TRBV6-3	CASSLKKRTAPMNTEAFF
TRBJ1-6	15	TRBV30	CAWSVGGGPNSPLHF
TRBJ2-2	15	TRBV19	CASSGGQVIAGELFF
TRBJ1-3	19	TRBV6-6	CASSFQGANTPRSGNTIYF
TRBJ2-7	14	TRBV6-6	CASSLTTGTYEQYF
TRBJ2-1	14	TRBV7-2	CASSSVAGYNEQFF
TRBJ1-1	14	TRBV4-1	CASSQDRVGAEAFF
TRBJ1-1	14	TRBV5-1	CASSVEQVNTEAFF
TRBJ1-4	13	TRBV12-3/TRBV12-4	CASSLVQGEKLFF
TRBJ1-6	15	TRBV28	CASGDETGEGSPLHF
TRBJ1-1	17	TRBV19	CASSILFAGGTFTEAFF
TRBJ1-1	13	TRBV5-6	CASSLVGRDEAFF
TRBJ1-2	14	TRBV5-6	CASSGDKGSYGYTF
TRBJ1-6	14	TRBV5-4	CASSSPFPNSPLHF
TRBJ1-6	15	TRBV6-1	CASSQARVTYSPLHF
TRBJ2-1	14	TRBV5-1	CASSLSRGIDEQFF
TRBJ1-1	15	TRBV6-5	CASSRGTGEITEAFF
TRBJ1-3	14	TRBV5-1	CASSIDSAGNTIYF
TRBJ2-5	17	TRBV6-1	CASSEVRSGGPRETQYF
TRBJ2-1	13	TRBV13	CASSFPPDRVRFF
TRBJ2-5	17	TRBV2	CASNPPWLAGGGETQYF
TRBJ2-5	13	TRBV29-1	CSVAGQIQETQYF
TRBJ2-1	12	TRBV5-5	CASSLALNEQFF
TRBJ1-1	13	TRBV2	CAKIGQGQTEAFF
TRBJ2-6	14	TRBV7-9	CASKQNREGNVLTF
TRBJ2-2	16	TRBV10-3	CAITPNGGGPAGELFF
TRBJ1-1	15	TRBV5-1	CASSRRTGQNTEAFF
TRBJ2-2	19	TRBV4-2	CASSQDPQQGFANTGELFF
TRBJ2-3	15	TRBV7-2	CASSLGGGPTDTQYF
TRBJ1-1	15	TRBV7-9	CASSLSDRGSTEAFF